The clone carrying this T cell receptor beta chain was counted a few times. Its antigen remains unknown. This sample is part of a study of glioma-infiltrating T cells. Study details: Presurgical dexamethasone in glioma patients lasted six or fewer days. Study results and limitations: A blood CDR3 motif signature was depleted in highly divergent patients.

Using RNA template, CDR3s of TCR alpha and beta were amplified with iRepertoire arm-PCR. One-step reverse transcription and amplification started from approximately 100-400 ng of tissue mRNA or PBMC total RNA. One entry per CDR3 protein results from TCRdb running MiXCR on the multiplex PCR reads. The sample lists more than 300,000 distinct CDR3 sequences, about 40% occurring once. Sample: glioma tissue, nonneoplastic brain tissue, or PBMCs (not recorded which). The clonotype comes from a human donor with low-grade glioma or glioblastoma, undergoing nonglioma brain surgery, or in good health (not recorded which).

This CDR3 reads CANIKGGTYSNQPQHF. CDR3 sequence (DNA): TGCGCCAATATTAAAGGGGGCACTTATAGCAATCAGCCCCAGCATTTT. The J gene is TRBJ1-5, the V gene TRBV10-2; 7 bases align to TRBD1. Trimming cost V 10 bases and J 0 bases; bases outside gene matches: 12. Germline lookup yields CDR1 WSHSY and CDR2 SAAADI. The CDR3 totals 16 residues.